This T cell receptor (beta chain) is drawn from a study of cytomegalovirus exposure and HLA in healthy donors. PCR primers comprised 60 Vbeta and 13 Jbeta primers. TCRdb keeps only in-frame clones here, not all; method: immunoSEQ multiplex PCR. Seen here are 150,000 to 200,000 clones, around 72% observed once, and the top ten hold around 7%. The V gene's germline CDR1 is SGHAT and CDR2 FQNNGV. The CDR3 is 12 amino acids. Trimming took off 4 bases at V and 7 bases at J, with 11 bases between the two ends. This TCR was sampled from a man aged 40-49 years in good health and CMV-seropositive. The sample consisted of PBMCs. The genes are TRBV11-2 and TRBJ2-7; a weak D match, TRBD1 (5 bases). CDR3 residues: CASSSYRREQYF. The CDR3, as DNA: TGTGCCAGCAGCTCATACAGGCGAGAGCAGTACTTC.